The 21 T cell receptor beta chains presented below share a single source sample, sequenced in a study of blood T cell repertoires in COVID-19 (TCRdb year 2020). The protocol used for the library was the immunoSEQ multiplex PCR assay. In its TCRdb copy, this immuneACCESS table keeps in-frame sequences only and misses some clones. Where compared with another copy, unresolved V genes explain less than half of these, and the others have no known cause. Recorded for this sample are 170,000 or so clones; over 60% of them occurred a single time. The ten largest clones represent about 28% of the sample. The sample comprised peripheral blood. Receptor source: a woman in her 70s with acute or convalescent COVID-19.

The CDR3 here is CASSGTANSDNSPLHF. The DNA of the CDR3 is TGCGCCAGCAGTGGAACAGCGAATAGCGATAATTCACCCCTCCACTTT. The chain couples TRBV10-2 to TRBJ1-6; no reliable D call. This CDR3 region has 16 residues. The germline gives CDR1 WSHSY, CDR2 SAAADI. V gave up 4 bases and J gave up 5 bases, with 15 bases separating them.

The CDR3 protein is CSASLGQGENIQYF. CDR3 DNA: TGCAGTGCTAGTTTGGGACAGGGGGAAAACATTCAGTACTTC. The chain employs TRBV20-1 and TRBJ2-4, with 11 bases that match TRBD1. The CDR3 runs to 14 residues. CDR1 is DFQATT and CDR2 is SNEGSKA in the germline V gene (reference sequence). The V and J ends lost 3 bases and 5 bases, in that order; junction bases with no gene match: 3.

CDR3 protein: CASSFKGLAGITDTQYF. For the CDR3, the DNA is TGTGCCAGCAGTTTTAAGGGGCTAGCGGGAATCACAGATACGCAGTATTTT. The J gene is TRBJ2-3, the V gene TRBV27; 9 bases agree with TRBD2. CDR1 is MNHEY, CDR2 SMNVEV, per germline (reference sequence). The CDR3 spans 17 residues. V lost 3 bases, J lost 2 bases, and 9 bases stayed unmatched.

This clone was found a few times. This sequence joins TRBV5-1 and TRBJ1-5; D is possibly TRBD1 (6 bases). CDR3 length: 15 amino acids. Germline V CDR1 and CDR2: SGHRS, YFSETQ. Trimming removed 4 bases at V and 4 bases at J, with 15 bases between. CDR3: CASSPSDRTNQPQHF. CDR3 DNA sequence: TGCGCCAGCAGCCCGTCGGACAGAACTAATCAGCCCCAGCATTTT.

This clone was picked up a small number of times. The chain carries TRBV5-1 and TRBJ2-7; 7 bases are shared with TRBD1. The length of the CDR3 is 16 residues. Germline V gene lookup returns CDR1 SGHRS and CDR2 YFSETQ. V lost 0 bases and J lost 3; bases outside the gene matches: 9. Here the CDR3 reads CASSLGTRDRVYEQYF. CDR3 sequence (DNA): TGCGCCAGCAGCTTGGGGACGAGAGACAGGGTCTACGAGCAGTACTTC.

This clone has ten or more counts. This chain connects TRBV19 to TRBJ1-5; D ambiguous. Germline lookup yields CDR1 LNHDA and CDR2 SQIVND (reference sequence). Trimming took 3 bases from V and 3 from J, leaving 21 bases between them. This CDR3 region has 18 residues. The CDR3 DNA reads TGTGCCAGTAGTATTCAGGCAAGATTTGGAGGATCCAATCAGCCCCAGCATTTT. Translation gives CASSIQARFGGSNQPQHF.

This clone was counted a single time. In DNA form, the CDR3 reads TGTGCCAGCAGTTTAACTAGCGGGAGCAACGAGCAGTACTTC. Translating it yields CASSLTSGSNEQYF. The J gene is TRBJ2-7, the V gene TRBV27; 11 nucleotides match TRBD2. V dropped 2 bases and J dropped 5; count of bases not matched to a gene: 2. CDR3 length: 14 residues. Germline lookup yields CDR1 MNHEY and CDR2 SMNVEV (reference sequence).

The chain employs TRBV5-4 and TRBJ2-2; unclear D gene. V was trimmed by 4 bases and J by 4 bases, leaving 11 bases between them. The CDR3 runs to 14 residues. Germline V CDR1 and CDR2: SGHNT, YYREEE (reference sequence). The CDR3 nucleotides read TGTGCCAGCAGCGGGCACGTCGTCACCGGGGAGCTGTTTTTT. Protein: CASSGHVVTGELFF.

J is TRBJ1-5 and V is TRBV5-6; a weak D match, TRBD1 (6 bases). The CDR3 contains 14 residues. Germline-derived CDR1 and CDR2 are SGHDT and YYEEEE. The ends were cut back, 3 bases at V and 3 bases at J, with 10 bases in the middle. CDR3 nucleotide sequence: TGTGCCAGCAGCTACAGGGCGGCCAATCAGCCCCAGCATTTT. Protein: CASSYRAANQPQHF.

This clone turned up a few times. This CDR3 is CASSQDPSQNIQYF. DNA of the CDR3: TGCGCCAGCAGCCAAGACCCTTCCCAAAACATTCAGTACTTC. The V call is TRBV4-1, the J call TRBJ2-4, with D unresolved. The V gene's germline CDR1 is MGHRA and CDR2 YSYEKL. This CDR3 region has 14 residues. V lost 0 bases and J lost 5, with 8 bases in between.

The rearrangement links TRBV19 to TRBJ2-1; 8 bases fit TRBD2. CDR3 size: 14 residues. V was pared by 3 bases and J by 5 bases, with 3 bases of the junction left unmatched. Germline V lookup: CDR1 LNHDA, CDR2 SQIVND (reference sequence). The CDR3 is CASSIISGNNEQFF. The DNA of the CDR3 is TGTGCCAGTAGTATTATTAGCGGGAACAATGAGCAGTTCTTC. The whole variable domain, filled in from reference TRBV19 and TRBJ2-1, reads DGGITQSPKYLFRKEGQNVTLSCEQNLNHDAMYWYRQDPGQGLRLIYYSQIVNDFQKGDIAEGYSVSREKKESFPLTVTSAQKNPTAFYLCASSIISGNNEQFFGPGTRLTVL.

This clone was seen a handful of times. CDR3 in amino acids: CASSGGTGTSYEQYF. CDR3 bases: TGTGCCAGCAGTGGTGGGACAGGGACCTCCTACGAGCAGTACTTC. The chain uses TRBV25-1 and TRBJ2-7; 9 bases align to TRBD1. Germline CDR1 and CDR2: MGHDK and SYGVNS. J lost 0 bases, V lost 4 bases, and 4 bases had no gene match. CDR3 length: 15 residues.

This clone was found a few times. The rearrangement links TRBV7-3 to TRBJ2-2; 12 nucleotides match TRBD2. Germline V gene lookup returns CDR1 SGHTA and CDR2 FQGTGA. The CDR3 is 16 residues long. The J segment lost 7 bases and the V segment lost 5 bases, leaving 8 bases of the junction unmatched. The CDR3 DNA sequence: TGTGCCAGCAGCATTACTAGCGGGAGGAACGGCGGGGAGCTGTTTTTT. Its translation: CASSITSGRNGGELFF.

The J gene is TRBJ1-2, the V gene TRBV5-5, with D perhaps matching TRBD1 (6 bases). Deletions cut 0 bases from V and 4 bases from J, with 10 bases between. Germline V lookup: CDR1 SGHKS, CDR2 YYEKEE (reference sequence). The length of the CDR3 is 14 residues. CDR3 loop: CASSLGAGVYGYTF. The CDR3 DNA reads TGTGCCAGCAGCTTGGGGGCAGGGGTCTATGGCTACACCTTC.

In nucleotides, the CDR3 is TGTGCCACCAGTGATTTGCGACAGGACCAGACGAACACTGAAGCTTTCTTT. Protein product: CATSDLRQDQTNTEAFF. J is TRBJ1-1 and V is TRBV24-1, with D possibly being TRBD1 (6 bases). Germline loops: CDR1 KGHDR, CDR2 SFDVKD. The V gene lost 0 bases and the J gene lost 1 base, with 14 bases spanning the gap. CDR3 length equals 17 residues.

The V and J genes are TRBV28 and TRBJ2-2, with 9 bases identical to TRBD1. Germline CDR1 reads MDHEN; CDR2 reads SYDVKM. V dropped 3 bases and J dropped 0; count of bases not matched to a gene: 11. The CDR3 length is 19 residues. This CDR3 reads CASSFRTSGTGTNTGELFF. The CDR3 DNA follows: TGTGCCAGCAGTTTCCGGACCTCAGGGACAGGGACGAACACCGGGGAGCTGTTTTTT.

The chain links TRBV7-8 to TRBJ2-3, with D possibly matching TRBD2 (6 bases). V lost 5 bases and J 0 bases, leaving 18 bases between the germline ends. The germline V gene has CDR1 SGHVS and CDR2 FQNEAQ. This CDR3 comprises 17 residues. CDR3 nucleotides: TGTGCCAGCAGCCGACGACTGAATAGCGGCAGCACAGATACGCAGTATTTT. It codes for CASSRRLNSGSTDTQYF.

This clone is a singleton in its sample. The gene calls are TRBV20-1 and TRBJ1-1; no clear D gene. Trimming removed 6 bases at V and 7 bases at J, with 12 bases between. Germline values: CDR1 DFQATT, CDR2 SNEGSKA (reference sequence). CDR3 size: 11 residues. The CDR3 region has the DNA TGCAGTGCCCGAGGAGGAGGTGAAGCTTTCTTT. It translates to CSARGGGEAFF.

Only a few counts were recorded for this clone. This chain's CDR3 is CASSPQKNTEAFF. DNA of the CDR3: TGTGCCAGCTCACCTCAGAAGAACACTGAAGCTTTCTTT. The J gene is TRBJ1-1, the V gene TRBV18; D gene unclear. The CDR3 contains 13 residues. The V gene lost 3 bases and the J gene lost 1 base, with 6 bases spanning the gap. CDR1 KGHSH and CDR2 LQKENI come from the germline V gene. Using reference TRBV18 and TRBJ1-1 for the parts outside the CDR3, the full variable domain is NAGVMQNPRHLVRRRGQEARLRCSPMKGHSHVYWYRQLPEEGLKFMVYLQKENIIDESGMPKERFSAEFPKEGPSILRIQQVVRGDSAAYFCASSPQKNTEAFFGQGTRLTVV.

J is TRBJ1-1 and V is TRBV3-1 (or the pseudogene TRBV3-2), with a possible D match to TRBD1 (5 bases). Germline-derived CDR1 and CDR2 are LGHDT and YNNKEL (reference sequence). V dropped 0 bases and J dropped 2 bases, with 13 bases sitting between them. The CDR3 length is 16 residues. In DNA, the CDR3 is TGTGCCAGCAGCCAAGAGGGGGGGGTGTTTAACACTGAAGCTTTCTTT. Translating gives CASSQEGGVFNTEAFF.

V gene TRBV5-1 combines with J gene TRBJ2-5; 7 nucleotides agree with TRBD2. V trimming: 2 bases; J trimming: 0 bases; junction bases outside the gene matches: 10. This CDR3 spans 17 amino acids. CDR1 SGHRS and CDR2 YFSETQ come from the germline V gene. The CDR3 DNA reads as TGCGCCAGCAGCTTACGGAGGGCTAGCGGCTACCAAGAGACCCAGTACTTC. This codes for CASSLRRASGYQETQYF.